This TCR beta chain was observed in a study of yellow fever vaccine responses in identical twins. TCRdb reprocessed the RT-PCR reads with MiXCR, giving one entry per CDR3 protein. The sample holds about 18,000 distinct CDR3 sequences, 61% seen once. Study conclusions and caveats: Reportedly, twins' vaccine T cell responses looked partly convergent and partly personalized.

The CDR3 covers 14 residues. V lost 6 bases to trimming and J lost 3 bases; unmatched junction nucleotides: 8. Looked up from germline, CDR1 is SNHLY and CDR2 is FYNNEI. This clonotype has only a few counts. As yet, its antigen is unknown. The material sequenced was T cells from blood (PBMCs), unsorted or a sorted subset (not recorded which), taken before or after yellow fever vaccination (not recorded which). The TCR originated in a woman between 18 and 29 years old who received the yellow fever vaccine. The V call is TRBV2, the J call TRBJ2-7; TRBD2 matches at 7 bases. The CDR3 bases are TGTGCCAGCAGAGCGGGAAGAGTCAGCTACGAGCAGTACTTC. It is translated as CASRAGRVSYEQYF.